This TCR beta chain was obtained from a study of blood T cell repertoires in COVID-19. Study as a whole: Some COVID-19 samples were acute and others convalescent; all came from the United States, Italy and Spain. PBMCs, B-cell-depleted T cells, or T cells were the source of the cDNA or gDNA that made up the material.

Authors' methods: For nucleated cells, counts were estimated from reference gene primer amplification. Sequencing used immunoSEQ multiplex PCR; TCRdb keeps in-frame clones, though not all of them. The V and J calls and clone size are taken from that table; D and trimming were inferred from the DNA. The table shows around 190,000 clones, with approximately 84% occurring only once. The sample comprised peripheral blood. The TCR sequence derives from an elderly woman with acute or convalescent COVID-19.

In nucleotides, the CDR3 is TGTGCCAGCAGCACGATGGGGGCAACCTACAATGAGCAGTTCTTC. Protein sequence: CASSTMGATYNEQFF. This chain connects TRBV7-8 to TRBJ2-1; possible D gene TRBD1, 6 bases. The length of the CDR3 is 15 residues. V shed 5 bases and J shed 2 bases, with 13 bases lying between them. In germline, CDR1 is SGHVS, CDR2 FQNEAQ.